The sequence of this T cell receptor beta chain was determined in a study of CD8+ T cells in alopecia areata. Treatment: oral pan-JAK inhibitor, 5-10 mg twice daily. Following extraction, RNA underwent reverse transcription to cDNA, which served as the sequencing template. Profiled with immunoSEQ multiplex PCR; TCRdb holds only in-frame clones, not every one. The sample has hundreds of thousands of clones, over 60% seen once. Sequencing used CD4+ T cells sorted from blood, obtained around week 44, from a patient treated with tofacitinib. The sequence derives from a human donor with alopecia areata.

In nucleotides, the CDR3 is TGTGCCAGCAGCTTAGTTTCGGGATTAACTTCCTACGAGCAGTACTTC. Its translation is CASSLVSGLTSYEQYF. The gene calls are TRBV7-2 and TRBJ2-7, with D possibly being TRBD2 (5 bases). This CDR3 has 16 residues. V was clipped by 1 base and J by 1 base, with 14 bases between them. CDR1 and CDR2 from the germline V gene are SGHTA and FQGNSA.